The text below deals with one T cell receptor beta chain. Its antigen is undetermined. Mismatch with germline at one junction end may stem from a read error. The data stem from a study of molecular identifiers for immune sequencing clone quantification. Points from the study as a whole: A single cell's spiked Jurkat TCR RNA was reportedly detectable among roughly 920,000 naive cells. Identical barcode-sharing TCR molecules could lead to underestimated sizes for highly expanded clones. Whereas clones above 20 RNA copies held under 1% of naive-cell molecules, they held over 97% of effector molecules.

TCRdb ran MiXCR on the PCR reads and lists one entry per CDR3 protein. The profile shows about 630,000 distinct CDR3 sequences, about 25% of them singletons. Naive CD8 T cell sorting was performed on the CD8+CD4-CCR7+CD45RA+ phenotype. The sequenced sample was naive CD8+ T cells from blood, with Jurkat cell RNA spiked in. Described subset: FACS-sorted CD8+CD4-CCR7+CD45RA+ naive T cells. The sequence derives from a human donor in good health. Some libraries in this study had Jurkat cell RNA spiked in.

CDR3 coding DNA: TGTGCCAGCGGCTTAGGGGTTCGCGGGAGGGCTGACTCCTACAATGAGCAGTTCTTC. Protein sequence: CASGLGVRGRADSYNEQFF. This chain connects TRBV7-9 to TRBJ2-1, with 9 positions matching TRBD2. Germline lookup yields CDR1 SEHNR and CDR2 FQNEAQ (reference sequence). The CDR3 sequence is 19 residues long.